This paragraph covers one T cell receptor (beta chain) sequence. Its antigen remains unknown. With survey level as its setting, the immunoSEQ assay was v3.0. Profiled with immunoSEQ multiplex PCR; TCRdb holds only in-frame clones, not every one. The sample yields more than 20,000 clones, roughly 82% seen once. CDR3 length: 18 residues. Unmatched junction bases numbered 8, after V lost 1 base and J lost 2 bases. Germline assignment: CDR1 SEHNR and CDR2 FQNEAQ (reference sequence). The record originates from a study of long-term antiretroviral therapy in people with HIV. Study-level results: Post-treatment diversity went higher with ART but stayed below transplant donor controls.

Here the sequenced sample was unsorted PBMCs, taken 0.3 years after starting antiretroviral therapy. The sequence was obtained from a man between 50 and 59 years old with HIV. The genes are TRBV7-9 and TRBJ2-2, with TRBD1 identical over 9 bases. CDR3 loop: CASSLGVQGAQNTGELFF. CDR3 bases: TGTGCCAGCAGCTTAGGTGTACAGGGGGCGCAAAACACCGGGGAGCTGTTTTTT.